Listed below are T cell receptor beta chains from one sample, sequenced in a study of shared clonotypes between healthy human individuals. Only in-frame clones appear in the TCRdb table, and some are missing; sequencing was by immunoSEQ multiplex PCR. The top ten hold about 1.5% of the sample, which has about 1 million clones, more than 60% seen once. Source material: memory CD4+ T cells sorted from blood. All receptors derive from a man younger than 30 in good health. Both conserved end residues are part of each CDR3. A D gene is named only where the DNA matches it firmly. Some rows have no size entry. The others give once, few or many, or a class for an expanded clone.

D,V,size,J,CDR3,DNA
.,TRBV19,few,TRBJ2-3,CASSTGRATDTQYF,TGTGCCAGTAGTACGGGACGGGCCACAGATACGCAGTATTTT
.,TRBV5-1,.,TRBJ1-4,CASTVSGLSNEKLFF,TGCGCCAGCACCGTCTCGGGACTTAGTAATGAAAAACTGTTTTTT
TRBD2,TRBV9,few,TRBJ2-1,CASSLRAGGPSGEQFF,TGTGCCAGCAGCCTCCGAGCGGGAGGGCCGTCGGGTGAGCAGTTCTTC
.,TRBV29-1,once,TRBJ1-2,CSVERDRTNYGYTF,TGCAGCGTTGAGCGGGACCGAACTAACTATGGCTACACCTTC
TRBD1,TRBV7-9,.,TRBJ1-6,CASSLWVTGANSPLHF,TGTGCCAGCAGCTTATGGGTGACAGGGGCAAATTCACCCCTCCACTTT
TRBD1,TRBV5-1,.,TRBJ2-5,CASSWTGGAIETQYF,TGCGCCAGCAGCTGGACAGGGGGCGCGATAGAGACCCAGTACTTC
.,TRBV9,.,TRBJ2-3,CASSVWGEYTDTQYF,TGTGCCAGCAGCGTATGGGGCGAATACACAGATACGCAGTATTTT
.,TRBV2,.,TRBJ2-2,CASILGTKNTGELFF,TGTGCCAGCATCCTTGGTACTAAGAACACCGGGGAGCTGTTTTTT
.,TRBV5-5,.,TRBJ2-3,CASSLQGPTGADTQYF,TGTGCCAGCAGCTTGCAGGGTCCAACGGGGGCAGATACGCAGTATTTT
.,TRBV1,few,TRBJ2-5,CTQETQYF,TGCACTCAAGAGACCCAGTACTTC
TRBD1,TRBV25-1,.,TRBJ1-2,CASSFGTGVQNYYGYTF,TGTGCCAGCAGTTTCGGGACAGGGGTTCAAAATTACTATGGCTACACCTTC
.,TRBV11-2,few,TRBJ2-6,CASSLEGGGGTGANVLTF,TGTGCCAGCAGCTTAGAAGGAGGCGGGGGCACTGGGGCCAACGTCCTGACTTTC
TRBD1,TRBV15,.,TRBJ1-6,CATSRDRDSRSPLHF,TGTGCCACCAGCAGAGATCGGGACAGCCGTTCACCCCTCCACTTT
.,TRBV7-2,.,TRBJ1-6,CASSPSPRKPLHF,TGTGCCAGCAGCCCTAGCCCGAGGAAACCCCTCCACTTT